This paragraph covers one T cell receptor (beta chain) sequence. Antigen: not known. The data were taken from a study of long-term antiretroviral therapy in people with HIV. Germline V CDR1 and CDR2: MGHRA, YSYEKL. J was trimmed by 3 bases and V by 1 base; bases with no gene match: 5. This CDR3 has 17 residues. Findings and limits, study-wide: Blood draws took place between 2004 and 2017 and possibly involved older ART regimens. CDR3 lengths in HIV samples spanned a narrower range than controls.

There was at least one pre-ART PBMC sample for each donor, plus at least two post-ART PBMC samples. The assay used was immunoSEQ (version v3.0), run at survey level. Profiled with immunoSEQ multiplex PCR; TCRdb holds only in-frame clones, not every one. The top ten clones hold about 3% of a sample with approximately 35,000 clones, 79% of them seen once. The TCR sequence derives from a man aged 18 to 35 with HIV. This specimen was unsorted PBMCs, taken 1.9 years after starting antiretroviral therapy. The chain combines TRBV4-1 with TRBJ2-6; 8 bases align to TRBD1. The CDR3 DNA follows: TGCGCCAGCAGCCAAGGTCAGGGGGCAGGTGGGGCCAACGTCCTGACTTTC. Its translation: CASSQGQGAGGANVLTF.